The 27 T cell receptor beta chains below were found in one sample sequenced in a study of blood T cell repertoires in COVID-19. TCRdb's copy holds only in-frame clones and misses some; the assay was immunoSEQ multiplex PCR. The sample has over 250,000 clones, about 92% seen once; the top ten hold around 2.7%. Material for sequencing was PBMCs or T cells enriched from blood (not recorded which). The receptors here all came from a man aged 55 to 70 who had recovered from COVID-19.

The V call is TRBV6-2 or TRBV6-3, the J call TRBJ2-7; TRBD1 agrees at 9 bases. Trimming took 4 bases from V and 7 from J; bases not matched to a gene: 11. This CDR3 contains 15 residues. CDR1 is MNHEY and CDR2 is SVGEGT in the germline V gene. The DNA of the CDR3 is TGTGCCAGCAGTTCCAACAGGGGGCGTGTTGAGGAGCAGTACTTC. It is translated as CASSSNRGRVEEQYF.

The chain couples TRBV10-3 to TRBJ2-7; D is unclear. Germline CDR1 is ENHRY and CDR2 is SYGVKD. Deletions cut 10 bases from V and 3 bases from J, with 19 bases between. The CDR3 sequence is 14 residues long. CDR3 sequence reads: CATSEGAVLYEQYF. The CDR3 region has the DNA TGTGCCACCAGCGAAGGCGCGGTTCTCTACGAGCAGTACTTC.

V and J are TRBV2 and TRBJ2-3; D is perhaps TRBD1 (5 bases). This CDR3 region has 16 residues. V lost 6 bases, J lost 2 bases, and 18 bases lay in between. Germline V lookup: CDR1 SNHLY, CDR2 FYNNEI. CDR3 sequence: CASSLWTTHSTDTQYF. CDR3 in DNA: TGTGCCAGCAGCCTATGGACAACCCACTCCACAGATACGCAGTATTTT. Full variable domain (rest looked up from reference TRBV2 and TRBJ2-3): EPEVTQTPSHQVTQMGQEVILRCVPISNHLYFYWYRQILGQKVEFLVSFYNNEISEKSEIFDDQFSVERPDGSNFTLKIRSTKLEDSAMYFCASSLWTTHSTDTQYFGPGTRLTVL.

V gene TRBV10-3 combines with J gene TRBJ1-2; 7 positions agree with TRBD1. With 2 bases clipped from V and 1 base from J, the junction kept 7 bases outside the gene matches. Per the germline V gene, CDR1 is ENHRY and CDR2 is SYGVKD. This CDR3 has 16 amino acids. In nucleotides, the CDR3 is TGTGCCATCAGTGAGATTTTCGGGACAGTTAACTATGGCTACACCTTC. Translation gives CAISEIFGTVNYGYTF.

The chain is built from TRBV10-2 and TRBJ1-2; 10 positions match TRBD1. Germline trimming cut 3 bases from V and 7 bases from J; bases unmatched to any gene: 11. CDR1 and CDR2 (germline): WSHSY, SAAADI. CDR3 size: 16 residues. DNA for the CDR3: TGCGCCAGCAGTGAAATGCGGGCGGGACAGGGGTCTGGCTACACCTTC. Protein sequence: CASSEMRAGQGSGYTF.

This clone appeared a single time. This chain connects TRBV11-1 to TRBJ2-7; D gene uncertain. V lost 5 bases to trimming and J lost 0 bases, with 5 bases between them. This CDR3 region has 12 residues. The germline V gene encodes CDR1 SGHAT and CDR2 FQDESV (reference sequence). CDR3 in DNA: TGTGCCAGCAGCGGTAGCTCCTACGAGCAGTACTTC. Translated, it gives CASSGSSYEQYF.

The chain uses TRBV9 and TRBJ2-7; tentative D call: TRBD2 (5 bases). V was trimmed by 0 bases and J by 2 bases, leaving 6 bases between them. The CDR3 has 13 residues. Germline assignment: CDR1 SGDLS and CDR2 YYNGEE. The CDR3 loop reads CASSVDGTYEQYF. The CDR3 region has the DNA TGTGCCAGCAGCGTAGACGGGACCTACGAGCAGTACTTC.

This chain joins TRBV7-9 and TRBJ2-1; 13 bases line up with TRBD2. The V segment lost 4 bases and the J segment 0 bases; nucleotides outside the gene matches: 3. CDR3 length equals 17 residues. CDR1 and CDR2 (germline): SEHNR, FQNEAQ (reference sequence). The CDR3 nucleotides read TGTGCCAGCAGCTCCAGGACTAGCGGGAGCTCCTACAATGAGCAGTTCTTC. This sequence encodes CASSSRTSGSSYNEQFF.

This clone appeared once. The V call is TRBV5-1, the J call TRBJ1-2; possible D gene TRBD1, 5 bases. The CDR3 sequence is 15 residues long. Germline values: CDR1 SGHRS, CDR2 YFSETQ. The V end lost 2 bases, the J end lost 0 bases, and 11 bases lay between the germline ends. DNA for the CDR3: TGCGCCAGCAGCTTCCCAGGGAAACCTAACTATGGCTACACCTTC. Its protein product is CASSFPGKPNYGYTF.

This chain connects TRBV30 to TRBJ2-7, with D maybe TRBD2 (7 bases). CDR1 GTSNPN and CDR2 SVGIG come from the germline V gene (reference sequence). The CDR3 spans 17 residues. V gave up 0 bases and J gave up 0 bases, with 18 bases separating them. The CDR3 protein is CAWSVYAGAAYSYEQYF. CDR3 nucleotides: TGTGCCTGGAGTGTCTACGCGGGGGCCGCATACTCCTACGAGCAGTACTTC.

J is TRBJ2-6 and V is TRBV4-2; a weak D match, TRBD2 (5 bases). Germline V gene lookup returns CDR1 LGHNA and CDR2 YNFKEQ. The CDR3 has 20 amino acids. V shed 0 bases and J shed 0 bases, with 18 bases lying between them. The CDR3 bases are TGTGCCAGCAGCCAAGATTTTTTGTCCTCTGGGAGCTCTGGGGCCAACGTCCTGACTTTC. Its translation is CASSQDFLSSGSSGANVLTF.

The chain joins TRBV10-3 to TRBJ1-1, with a possible D match to TRBD1 (6 bases). This CDR3 is built from 13 residues. The germline V and J ends were trimmed by 6 bases and 1 base, with 9 bases remaining between them. Germline V CDR1 and CDR2: ENHRY, SYGVKD. This CDR3 is CAISRDKNTEAFF. The CDR3 DNA is TGTGCCATCAGCCGGGACAAGAACACTGAAGCTTTCTTT.

The chain couples TRBV15 to TRBJ1-5; D unclear. V lost 8 bases, J lost 4 bases, and 12 bases lay in between. CDR3 length: 13 amino acids. Germline-derived CDR1 and CDR2 are LNHNV and YYDKDF (reference sequence). The CDR3 here is CATQAVRNQPQHF. The CDR3 DNA follows: TGTGCCACCCAAGCGGTTAGAAATCAGCCCCAGCATTTT.

The gene calls are TRBV10-2 and TRBJ1-4, with 9 bases aligning to TRBD1. CDR3 length: 15 amino acids. The junction had 5 bases not matched to a gene; V was cut back by 2 bases and J by 7 bases. CDR1 WSHSY and CDR2 SAAADI come from the germline V gene. The CDR3 DNA sequence: TGCGCCAGCAGTGAGCCTACAGGGGGCATTGAAAAACTGTTTTTT. It is translated as CASSEPTGGIEKLFF.

The V gene is TRBV27, the J gene TRBJ1-1; a possible D gene is TRBD1 (6 bases). There are 14 residues in the CDR3. Deletions cut 2 bases from V and 4 bases from J, with 11 bases between. Looked up from germline, CDR1 is MNHEY and CDR2 is SMNVEV (reference sequence). CDR3 protein: CASSLAQGSTEAFF. The CDR3 region has the DNA TGTGCCAGCAGTTTAGCACAGGGTAGCACTGAAGCTTTCTTT.

The chain joins TRBV15 to TRBJ1-1, with 7 bases fitting TRBD1. The J segment lost 0 bases and the V segment lost 5 bases, leaving 9 bases of the junction unmatched. Germline assignment: CDR1 LNHNV and CDR2 YYDKDF (reference sequence). The CDR3 has 16 residues. The CDR3, as DNA: TGTGCCACCAGCCCAAGTAGGGGGCGGATGAACACTGAAGCTTTCTTT. Translation gives CATSPSRGRMNTEAFF.

This clone appeared a single time. This sequence joins TRBV5-1 and TRBJ2-3, with D perhaps TRBD1 (5 bases). There are 14 residues in the CDR3. The germline V and J ends were trimmed by 1 base and 4 bases, with 10 bases remaining between them. Germline values: CDR1 SGHRS, CDR2 YFSETQ. CDR3 amino acids: CASSLTGLADTQYF. The CDR3 DNA is TGCGCCAGCAGCTTGACAGGTTTGGCAGATACGCAGTATTTT.

J is TRBJ1-1 and V is TRBV18, with TRBD1 as a possible D gene (5 bases). This CDR3 region has 16 residues. Trimming removed 4 bases at V and 1 base at J, with 16 bases between. Germline loops: CDR1 KGHSH, CDR2 LQKENI. CDR3 nucleotide sequence: TGTGCCAGCTCACGGGAGGGGACGGCAACGAACACTGAAGCTTTCTTT. Translated: CASSREGTATNTEAFF.

V gene TRBV7-9 combines with J gene TRBJ1-1, with TRBD1 as a possible D gene (6 bases). The CDR3 runs 14 residues. The germline CDR1 and CDR2 sequences are SEHNR and FQNEAQ (reference sequence). Trimming shortened V by 2 bases and J by 7 bases, and 14 bases separated the two germline ends. CDR3 protein: CASSLPGAGNEAFF. CDR3 in DNA: TGTGCCAGCAGCTTACCAGGGGCCGGGAATGAAGCTTTCTTT.

The gene calls are TRBV10-3 and TRBJ1-5; 11 bases line up with TRBD1. V was pared by 6 bases and J by 6 bases, with 4 bases of the junction left unmatched. Looked up from germline, CDR1 is ENHRY and CDR2 is SYGVKD. The CDR3 consists of 14 residues. The CDR3: CAISGQGAGQPQHF. The CDR3 coding sequence is TGTGCCATCAGCGGACAGGGGGCGGGTCAGCCCCAGCATTTT.

The V and J genes are TRBV29-1 and TRBJ2-1, with a weak D call TRBD1 (5 bases). The CDR3 has 14 amino acids. In germline, CDR1 is SQVTM, CDR2 ANQGSEA. Trimming removed 6 bases from V and 3 bases from J, with 15 bases in between. CDR3: CSVVGQGLYNEQFF. The CDR3 region has the DNA TGCAGCGTGGTGGGGCAGGGCCTCTACAATGAGCAGTTCTTC.

About this clone: One end of the junction does not line up with germline, which may come from a read error. The gene calls are TRBV7-2 and TRBJ1-4; possibly TRBD1 for D (5 bases). This CDR3 has 14 amino acids. Germline CDR1 and CDR2: SGHTA and FQGNSA. The CDR3 coding sequence is TGTGCCAGCAGCTTTAGAGACAGAAATGAAAAGCTGTTTTTT. Its protein is CASSFRDRNEKLFF.

In this sample, this clone turned up once. The rearrangement uses TRBV10-3 and TRBJ1-4; D is possibly TRBD1 (5 bases). CDR3 length: 12 amino acids. Germline lookup yields CDR1 ENHRY and CDR2 SYGVKD. V gave up 4 bases and J gave up 6 bases, with 6 bases separating them. The CDR3 coding sequence is TGTGCCATCAGTGCGGGGGATGAAAAACTGTTTTTT. The encoded protein is CAISAGDEKLFF.

This chain links TRBV2 with TRBJ2-7; D is ambiguous. Germline lookup yields CDR1 SNHLY and CDR2 FYNNEI. Trimming shortened V by 5 bases and J by 3 bases, and 17 bases separated the two germline ends. CDR3 length equals 15 residues. The CDR3 sequence is CASSPRSSGGYEQYF. The CDR3 coding sequence is TGTGCCAGCAGTCCCCGCTCCTCCGGCGGCTACGAGCAGTACTTC.

The rearrangement joins TRBV2 to TRBJ1-5, with 9 positions matching TRBD1. V lost 6 bases, J lost 7 bases, and 10 bases stayed unmatched. The CDR3 extends over 15 amino acids. Germline-derived CDR1 and CDR2 are SNHLY and FYNNEI. The CDR3 region is CASSSQGALRQPQHF. In DNA, the CDR3 is TGTGCCAGCAGCTCACAGGGGGCGCTTCGCCAGCCCCAGCATTTT.

V and J are TRBV7-2 and TRBJ1-2, with 7 bases lining up with TRBD1. Germline CDR1 reads SGHTA; CDR2 reads FQGNSA. The CDR3 has 15 residues. V lost 1 base, J lost 2 bases, and 4 bases stayed unmatched. The CDR3: CASSLEGTVNYGYTF. Written as DNA, the CDR3 is TGTGCCAGCAGCTTAGAGGGGACAGTAAACTATGGCTACACCTTC. The full variable domain, completed using reference TRBV7-2 and TRBJ1-2, is GAGVSQSPSNKVTEKGKDVELRCDPISGHTALYWYRQSLGQGLEFLIYFQGNSAPDKSGLPSDRFSAERTGGSVSTLTIQRTQQEDSAVYLCASSLEGTVNYGYTFGSGTRLTVV.

The rearrangement joins TRBV5-1 to TRBJ1-2; D not certain. This CDR3 contains 15 residues. V was clipped by 0 bases and J by 8 bases, with 17 bases between them. Germline V gene lookup returns CDR1 SGHRS and CDR2 YFSETQ. CDR3: CASSLGRQTMAGYTF. DNA of the CDR3: TGCGCCAGCAGCTTGGGGCGGCAGACTATGGCGGGCTACACCTTC.